Listed below are T cell receptor beta chains from one sample, sequenced in a study of CD8 T cells in ankylosing spondylitis. One entry per CDR3 protein, called by TCRdb with MiXCR from the 5' RACE reads. The sample consists of a few hundred thousand distinct CDR3 sequences, 5.5% to 7.5% of them appearing once. The source material was blood, either unsorted or a sorted T cell fraction (not recorded which). All receptors come from a male donor with ankylosing spondylitis. Both conserved end residues are part of each CDR3.

v_call	j_call	cdr3_aa
TRBV4-2	TRBJ2-4	CASSQDRGMANIQYF
TRBV28	TRBJ2-2	CASSFGTADTGELFF
TRBV20-1	TRBJ2-3	CSARDPDTDTQYF
TRBV9	TRBJ2-3	CASGSRGIQDTQYF
TRBV6-2/TRBV6-3	TRBJ2-1	CASSYLGVDEQFF
TRBV27	TRBJ2-7	CASSLGGGLALYEQYF
TRBV6-1	TRBJ2-7	CASSQQGPPYEQYF
TRBV5-1	TRBJ1-2	CASSLAAAGTNYGYTF
TRBV7-8	TRBJ2-7	CASSLEGRVFYEQYF
TRBV29-1	TRBJ2-1	CSDGESYNEQFF
TRBV25-1	TRBJ1-5	CASSPPAARVNQPQHF
TRBV23-1	TRBJ2-2	CASRHTNTGELFF
TRBV18	TRBJ1-6	CASSPTGPYNSPLHF
TRBV24-1	TRBJ2-1	CATSLDGNEQFF
TRBV7-6	TRBJ2-1	CASSLVGSRGVHEQFF
TRBV5-6	TRBJ2-3	CASSPGTTITDTQYF
TRBV2	TRBJ2-4	CASSEFGQGGNIQYF
TRBV5-5	TRBJ1-2	CASSFWAGGNRNYGYTF
TRBV28	TRBJ2-5	CAVPGRRKTQYF
TRBV27	TRBJ2-5	CASSLLAAGGAQETQYF
TRBV4-3	TRBJ2-2	CASSQARVQTGELFF
TRBV28	TRBJ2-7	CASKLTAREQYF
TRBV4-3	TRBJ1-1	CASRRNSDTEAFF
TRBV7-9	TRBJ2-5	CASSLARAGVETQYF
TRBV27	TRBJ2-3	CASSLSIRTSGSPDTQYF
TRBV5-4	TRBJ2-3	CASSLRGRATDTQYF
TRBV6-2/TRBV6-3	TRBJ1-1	CASSNRGWDTEAFF
TRBV4-1	TRBJ1-1	CASSQGGGYTEAFF
TRBV5-1	TRBJ2-3	CASSLASADKGTDTQYF
TRBV7-6	TRBJ2-1	CASSLEAGGRGNEQFF
TRBV4-3	TRBJ1-2	CASSQEVETYGYTF
TRBV12-3/TRBV12-4	TRBJ1-1	CASSPGAEAFF
TRBV10-2	TRBJ2-7	CASSESGDSTYEQYF
TRBV27	TRBJ2-7	CASSLSHNSYEQYF
TRBV6-2/TRBV6-3	TRBJ2-5	CASSYPTSGGETQYF
TRBV12-3/TRBV12-4	TRBJ2-1	CASSFRQRGYNEQFF
TRBV7-9	TRBJ2-2	CASSSGDNTGELFF
TRBV11-2	TRBJ2-3	CASSLVLLFTGIGGTDTQYF
TRBV7-2	TRBJ1-1	CASSFGTLTEAFF
TRBV18	TRBJ2-1	CASSPIAGNEQFF
TRBV6-2/TRBV6-3	TRBJ2-1	CASSYIGTYTYNEQFF
TRBV7-9	TRBJ2-4	CASSLGGAAKNIQYF
TRBV7-9	TRBJ2-3	CASSPGGTDTQYF
TRBV5-1	TRBJ2-7	CASSRTSGSFDEQYF
TRBV4-3	TRBJ2-1	CASSLRPGISYNEQFF
TRBV27	TRBJ1-5	CASSVSPPGVNQPQHF